These T cell receptor beta chains were read from a single sample in a study of blood T cell repertoires in COVID-19. Sequencing used immunoSEQ multiplex PCR; TCRdb keeps in-frame clones, though not all of them. The repertoire includes roughly 250,000 clones, more than 65% of them detected once, and 4.4% sits in the top ten. Sequencing was performed on peripheral blood. The receptors derive from a man aged 50-59 years with active or convalescent COVID-19. Each CDR3 is given with its conserved first and last residue. The D gene is left open where the match is weak. A row's size may be missing; if present it is once, few, many or a size class.

v_call	j_call	clone_size	d_call	cdr3_nt	cdr3_aa
TRBV25-1	TRBJ2-7	few	NA	TGTGCCAGCAGTGATACGACAGATTTGTACTTC	CASSDTTDLYF
TRBV3-1/TRBV3-2	TRBJ2-5	NA	TRBD2	TGTGCCAGCAGCCCTGGCCCTAGCGGAAATCACCAAGAGACCCAGTACTTC	CASSPGPSGNHQETQYF
TRBV7-2	TRBJ2-2	NA	TRBD1	TGTGCCAGCAGCTTAGTTGGACAGGGGGCTTCCGGGGAGCTGTTTTTT	CASSLVGQGASGELFF
TRBV5-1	TRBJ2-2	NA	NA	TGCGCCAGCAGCCAGACGGGGAACACCGGGGAGCTGTTTTTT	CASSQTGNTGELFF
TRBV30	TRBJ1-3	NA	NA	TGTGCCTGGAGTGTATACAGGGTCGGAAACACCATATATTTT	CAWSVYRVGNTIYF
TRBV12-3/TRBV12-4	TRBJ1-2	NA	NA	TGTGCCAGCAGTTTGGCCAGGGACTATGGCTACACCTTC	CASSLARDYGYTF
TRBV5-6	TRBJ1-1	NA	TRBD1	TGTGCCAGCAGCCCCCAGACAGGGGGGCACACTGAAGCTTTCTTT	CASSPQTGGHTEAFF
TRBV3-1/TRBV3-2	TRBJ1-2	NA	NA	TGTGCCAGCATGGGGGACACTAACTATGGCTACACCTTC	CASMGDTNYGYTF
TRBV19	TRBJ1-1	NA	TRBD1	TGTGCCAGTAGTAGGGACAGGGTGAACACTGAAGCTTTCTTT	CASSRDRVNTEAFF
TRBV5-1	TRBJ2-3	NA	NA	TGCGCCAGCAGCTTGGGTGGCAGCACAGATACGCAGTATTTT	CASSLGGSTDTQYF
TRBV3-1/TRBV3-2	TRBJ2-1	NA	TRBD2	TGTGCCAGCAGCCAAGATTTCCCGGGACTAGCCTCCTACAATGAGCAGTTCTTC	CASSQDFPGLASYNEQFF
TRBV5-4	TRBJ2-5	NA	TRBD1	TGTGCCAGCAGCATACCGGGACAGGGGGGCGGGGAGACCCAGTACTTC	CASSIPGQGGGETQYF
TRBV11-2	TRBJ1-1	NA	NA	TGTGCCAGCAGCTTAGGGGGGCTCACTGAAGCTTTCTTT	CASSLGGLTEAFF
TRBV7-2	TRBJ2-1	NA	TRBD2	TGTGCCGTCGCTTATGGGCTAGCGGGGGAGCAGTTCTTC	CAVAYGLAGEQFF
TRBV12-3/TRBV12-4	TRBJ1-2	NA	NA	TGTGCCAGCAGAGGCAGGGATAATGGCTACACCTTC	CASRGRDNGYTF
TRBV5-1	TRBJ2-1	NA	NA	TGCGCCAGCAGCGGGGGACAAGGGCCACACAATGAGCAGTTCTTC	CASSGGQGPHNEQFF
TRBV6-5	TRBJ1-4	NA	TRBD1	TGTGCCAGCAGTAACAGGGGCGGGAATGAAAAACTGTTTTTT	CASSNRGGNEKLFF
TRBV7-3	TRBJ1-2	NA	NA	TGTGCCAGCAGCTTAGACAGTGTAAACTATGGCTACACCTTC	CASSLDSVNYGYTF
TRBV11-2	TRBJ2-5	NA	TRBD2	TGTGCCAGCAGCTTAGGACTAGCGGGGGGGAGAACGCAAGAGACCCAGTACTTC	CASSLGLAGGRTQETQYF
TRBV7-7	TRBJ2-2	NA	NA	TGTGCCAGCAGCTTAGAGGGGGTGGACACCGGGGAGCTGTTTTTT	CASSLEGVDTGELFF
TRBV7-2	TRBJ2-3	NA	NA	TGTGCCAGCAGCTTAGATTTTTTAGCGACCAGCACAGATACGCAGTATTTT	CASSLDFLATSTDTQYF
TRBV15	TRBJ1-5	NA	TRBD1	TGTGCCACCAGCAGCGACAGGGGACAGCCCCAGCATTTT	CATSSDRGQPQHF
TRBV6-2/TRBV6-3	TRBJ1-2	NA	NA	TGTGCCAGCAGTTCCCAGTCCTATGGCTACACCTTC	CASSSQSYGYTF
TRBV28	TRBJ2-7	NA	NA	TGTGCCAGCAGTTTATTTGGGCAGGGTTACGAGCAGTACTTC	CASSLFGQGYEQYF
TRBV2	TRBJ1-5	few	TRBD1	TGTGCCAGCACCGGGACAGGGGGAGATCAGCCCCAGCATTTT	CASTGTGGDQPQHF
TRBV29-1	TRBJ2-7	NA	NA	TGCAGCGTTGAAGGGGGCGGTTACGAGCAGTACTTC	CSVEGGGYEQYF
TRBV6-2/TRBV6-3	TRBJ1-6	NA	NA	TGTGCCAGCAGCCCACACCAGGGACAAGGTTCACCCCTCCACTTT	CASSPHQGQGSPLHF
TRBV5-1	TRBJ1-4	NA	TRBD1	TGCGCCAGCAGCACCGGGACAGCTAATGAAAAACTGTTTTTT	CASSTGTANEKLFF
TRBV7-2	TRBJ1-3	NA	NA	TGTGCCAGCAGCTTAGGGGCAGCTCGCTCTGGAAACACCATATATTTT	CASSLGAARSGNTIYF
TRBV9	TRBJ1-1	NA	NA	TGTGCCAGCAGCGTAGAGTGGAGTTTGAACACTGAAGCTTTCTTT	CASSVEWSLNTEAFF
TRBV2	TRBJ1-2	NA	NA	TGTGCCAGCAGTACGGGACTTACTAACTATGGCTACACCTTC	CASSTGLTNYGYTF
TRBV29-1	TRBJ2-1	NA	TRBD1	TGCAGCGGGGGATTGTCTGACAGGGTGAATGAGCAGTTCTTC	CSGGLSDRVNEQFF
TRBV6-5	TRBJ1-2	NA	TRBD1	TGTGCCACCAACTATGTCCGACAGGGGACCTATGGCTACACCTTC	CATNYVRQGTYGYTF
TRBV25-1	TRBJ1-6	few	TRBD1	TGTGCCAGCAGTTGGGACAGGGACAATTCACCCCTCCACTTT	CASSWDRDNSPLHF
TRBV3-1/TRBV3-2	TRBJ2-2	NA	TRBD2	TGTGCCAGCAGCCCCCAGGACCGGCGGGGGGGCCGCGGGGAGCTGTTTTTT	CASSPQDRRGGRGELFF
TRBV18	TRBJ2-5	NA	TRBD1	TGTGCCAGCTCACCTGAGACAGGGGGTAGAGAGACCCAGTACTTC	CASSPETGGRETQYF
TRBV7-8	TRBJ2-2	NA	TRBD2	TGTGCCAGCAGCTTAAGGGGACTAGCGGGGGTAGGCGGGGAGCTGTTTTTT	CASSLRGLAGVGGELFF
TRBV5-4	TRBJ2-1	NA	NA	TGTGCCAGCAGCAATTGGGCCGCAGGGGCTTTCAATGAGCAGTTCTTC	CASSNWAAGAFNEQFF
TRBV7-2	TRBJ1-2	NA	TRBD1	TGTGCCAGCAGCCCCGGGACAGGGGGCTATGGCTACACCTTC	CASSPGTGGYGYTF
TRBV4-2	TRBJ2-7	NA	NA	TGTGCCAGCAGCCAAAGGGGGGACAGTCCCTACGAGCAGTACTTC	CASSQRGDSPYEQYF
TRBV7-9	TRBJ1-1	NA	TRBD1	TGTGCCAGCAGCGGATCTACAGGGGGTTGGTTGAACACTGAAGCTTTCTTT	CASSGSTGGWLNTEAFF
TRBV4-1	TRBJ1-1	NA	TRBD1	TGCGCCAGCAGCCAAGTAAGACAGGGTGGAAGGGCTGAAGCTTTCTTT	CASSQVRQGGRAEAFF
TRBV4-1	TRBJ1-2	NA	NA	TGCGCCAGCAGCCATCAAGTCGTCGCCACGACCAGGGTTAACTATGGCTACACCTTC	CASSHQVVATTRVNYGYTF
TRBV5-1	TRBJ1-2	few	TRBD1	TGCGCCAGCAGCTTAGGACAGGGAGCTAACTATGGCTACACCTTC	CASSLGQGANYGYTF
TRBV11-2	TRBJ2-3	NA	NA	TGTGCCAGCAGCTTAGCGGCAGGGATCACAGATACGCAGTATTTT	CASSLAAGITDTQYF
TRBV15	TRBJ2-5	NA	NA	TGTGCCACCAGCAGAGATGCAGCAGGGCCCTGGGAGACCCAGTACTTC	CATSRDAAGPWETQYF
TRBV5-4	TRBJ2-5	once	TRBD1	TGTGCCAGCAGCTTGCAGGGGGCGAACCAAGAGACCCAGTACTTC	CASSLQGANQETQYF
TRBV30	TRBJ1-6	NA	NA	TGTGCCTGGGGACAGTCCTATAATTCACCCCTCCACTTT	CAWGQSYNSPLHF
TRBV20-1	TRBJ1-5	NA	NA	TGCAGTGCTAGTCTGTACAGGCAAAGCAATCAGCCCCAGCATTTT	CSASLYRQSNQPQHF
TRBV3-1/TRBV3-2	TRBJ1-5	few	NA	TGTGCCAGCAGCCAAGACTCAAGGGAGGGTCAGCCCCAGCATTTT	CASSQDSREGQPQHF
TRBV5-1	TRBJ1-4	NA	TRBD1	TGCGCCAGCAGCTTCCGGACAGGAGTAGGTGAAAAACTGTTTTTT	CASSFRTGVGEKLFF
TRBV9	TRBJ1-2	NA	TRBD1	TGTGCCAGCAGCGTGGACAGGAGGGGTGGCTACACCTTC	CASSVDRRGGYTF
TRBV2	TRBJ2-6	NA	NA	TGTGCCAGCAGTCTTCAGGCATCTGGGGCCAACGTCCTGACTTTC	CASSLQASGANVLTF
TRBV6-2/TRBV6-3	TRBJ2-1	NA	NA	TGTGCCAGCAGTTCCGGGAATCCGACCTACAATGAGCAGTTCTTC	CASSSGNPTYNEQFF
TRBV11-2	TRBJ1-1	NA	TRBD1	TGTGCCAGCAGTTTTAGGGGGCTAGGCACTGAAGCTTTCTTT	CASSFRGLGTEAFF